The next 13 T cell receptor beta chains were all read from a single sample in a study of T cells after yellow fever vaccination. TCRdb re-called the 5' RACE reads through MiXCR, storing one row per CDR3 protein. The sample holds roughly 56,000 distinct CDR3 sequences, 5% to 6.5% seen once. This sample comprised PBMCs, either bulk or a sorted T-cell subset (CD4+, CD8+, memory, or dextramer-sorted; not recorded which), obtained on the day of the yellow fever booster vaccination. The source is a man between 18 and 35 years old who received the YFV17D yellow fever vaccine.

This clonotype came up many times. The chain links TRBV7-9 to TRBJ2-7, with D possibly being TRBD2 (6 bases). V was cut by 5 bases and J by 3 bases, with 17 bases left in between. Germline-derived CDR1 and CDR2 are SEHNR and FQNEAQ (reference sequence). CDR3 length: 15 residues. The CDR3 sequence is CASSPGLPGDYEQYF. CDR3 bases: TGTGCCAGCAGCCCGGGACTCCCGGGCGACTACGAGCAGTACTTC.

This clonotype has at least ten counts. An end of the junction differs from the germline gene, which may be a read error. The chain combines TRBV4-2 with TRBJ2-7; D is ambiguous. CDR1 is LGHNA, CDR2 YNFKEQ, per germline. The CDR3 length is 13 residues. The CDR3 sequence is CASSQGISYEQYF. The CDR3, as DNA: TGTGCCAGCAGTCAAGGAATATCCTACGAGCAGTACTTC.

The chain uses TRBV9 and TRBJ2-1, with 8 positions matching TRBD1. The germline CDR1 and CDR2 sequences are SGDLS and YYNGEE. J gave up 9 bases and V 3 bases, and 5 bases lay outside the gene matches. The CDR3 spans 13 residues. In nucleotides, the CDR3 is TGTGCCAGCAGCGCCAGGGGGCGGATTGAGCAGTTCTTC. Its protein is CASSARGRIEQFF.

The chain is built from TRBV6-1 and TRBJ2-7; D is unresolved. Germline values: CDR1 MNHNS, CDR2 SASEGT. Trimming shortened V by 2 bases and J by 1 base, and 12 bases separated the two germline ends. The CDR3 totals 15 residues. The CDR3 spells CASSEMGYPSYEQYV. The CDR3 nucleotides read TGTGCCAGCAGTGAAATGGGCTACCCATCCTACGAGCAGTACGTC.

This clonotype was detected only a few times. This rearrangement joins TRBV7-6 to TRBJ2-2; a weak D match, TRBD1 (5 bases). V lost 5 bases and J lost 4, with 11 bases in between. The CDR3 is 14 residues long. CDR1 SGHVS and CDR2 FNYEAQ come from the germline V gene. CDR3 loop: CASSTRVATGELFF. The CDR3 DNA reads as TGTGCCAGCAGCACCAGGGTTGCCACCGGGGAGCTGTTTTTT.

A few counts support this clonotype. V and J are TRBV27 and TRBJ2-3; 9 bases are a match to TRBD1. This CDR3 contains 14 residues. V dropped 6 bases and J dropped 4; count of bases not matched to a gene: 5. Looked up from germline, CDR1 is MNHEY and CDR2 is SMNVEV (reference sequence). The CDR3 coding sequence is TGTGCCAGCAGGAATGGACAGGGGCCAGATACGCAGTATTTT. Translation gives CASRNGQGPDTQYF.

This clonotype was observed a few times. This chain links TRBV30 with TRBJ2-3, with a tentative D call TRBD2 (6 bases). Germline V gives CDR1 GTSNPN, CDR2 SVGIG (reference sequence). The CDR3 sequence is 15 residues long. The V end lost 0 bases, the J end lost 0 bases, and 10 bases lay between the germline ends. CDR3 protein: CAWSVGGTSTDTQYF. The CDR3 nucleotides read TGTGCCTGGAGTGTGGGGGGAACTAGCACAGATACGCAGTATTTT.

This clonotype has a count of ten or more. The J gene is TRBJ1-1, the V gene TRBV7-8; 10 bases agree with TRBD1. The CDR3 sequence is 18 residues long. Germline trimming cut 4 bases from V and 0 bases from J; bases unmatched to any gene: 11. Germline CDR1 reads SGHVS; CDR2 reads FQNEAQ. CDR3 DNA sequence: TGTGCCAGCAGCTACCGGGACAGGGGCCTTCCCATGAACACTGAAGCTTTCTTT. Amino acid sequence: CASSYRDRGLPMNTEAFF.

This clonotype was detected ten times or more. J is TRBJ2-2 and V is TRBV7-8; 10 bases fit TRBD1. From germline, CDR1 is SGHVS and CDR2 FQNEAQ. The junction had 16 bases not matched to a gene; V was cut back by 0 bases and J by 6 bases. This CDR3 has 20 residues. CDR3 bases: TGTGCCAGCAGCTTAGCCCCCGGCCGGTGGGGGACAGGGGTGTCCGGGGAGCTGTTTTTT. Translated: CASSLAPGRWGTGVSGELFF.

This rearrangement joins TRBV6-5 to TRBJ2-1; D is undetermined. Trimming cost V 7 bases and J 8 bases, with 9 bases left between them. Germline V gene lookup returns CDR1 MNHEY and CDR2 SVGAGI. This CDR3 contains 11 residues. The CDR3 here is CASNWNDEQFF. The DNA for the CDR3 is TGTGCCAGCAATTGGAATGATGAGCAGTTCTTC.

This clonotype was recorded many times. The V and J genes are TRBV9 and TRBJ2-7, with 7 bases matching TRBD1. Germline V lookup: CDR1 SGDLS, CDR2 YYNGEE. J was trimmed by 3 bases and V by 4 bases; bases with no gene match: 7. CDR3 length: 14 residues. The CDR3 bases are TGTGCCAGCAGCAGATGGACAGGAGGCTACGAGCAGTACTTC. As protein: CASSRWTGGYEQYF.

The genes are TRBV14 and TRBJ2-5; perhaps TRBD1 as D (5 bases). This CDR3 has 15 amino acids. Germline CDR1 SGHDN, CDR2 FVKESK. V shed 2 bases and J shed 4 bases, with 14 bases lying between them. CDR3 protein: CASSQNPGMGETQYF. In DNA, the CDR3 is TGTGCCAGCAGCCAAAATCCAGGGATGGGAGAGACCCAGTACTTC.

Many counts were recorded for this clonotype. The V gene is TRBV4-3, the J gene TRBJ2-1; D might be TRBD2 (6 bases). In germline, CDR1 is LGHNA, CDR2 YSLEER. Trimming took off 0 bases at V and 8 bases at J, with 14 bases between the two ends. The CDR3 sequence is 15 residues long. Here the CDR3 reads CASSQDQEGRDEQFF. The CDR3 nucleotides are TGCGCCAGCAGCCAAGATCAGGAGGGGAGAGATGAGCAGTTCTTC.